The T cell receptor (beta chain) under discussion was sequenced for a study of T cell responses to AZD1222 COVID-19 vaccine. Findings of the study overall: All repertoire sampling was performed exclusively after the peak T cell response. Donors were mostly white British, more females; clonal diversity possibly underestimated. A reported finding is that nearly half of spike-specific TCRs target unmutated variant regions.

Some clones are missing from TCRdb's copy, which holds only in-frame ones; the method was immunoSEQ multiplex PCR. The sample consists of over 100,000 clones, roughly 90% of them appearing once. On this clone: Antigen unknown.

Germline CDR1 is SGHRS and CDR2 is YFSETQ. This CDR3 contains 12 residues. Trimming left V 3 bases short and J 2 bases short, with 5 bases between. The rearrangement links TRBV5-1 to TRBJ2-5; D is unclear. The specimen comprised peripheral blood, sampled on day 0 of AZD1222 vaccination. The sequence came from an adult in good health. The CDR3 nucleotides read TGCGCCAGCAGCTACAGTCAAGAGACCCAGTACTTC. This translates into CASSYSQETQYF.